This T cell receptor (beta chain) is drawn from a study of T cell responses to AZD1222 COVID-19 vaccine. Germline assignment: CDR1 SNHLY and CDR2 FYNNEI. The CDR3 has 15 residues. Trimming pared 3 bases from V and 6 bases from J, leaving 15 bases between. Profiling relied on immunoSEQ multiplex PCR, and the TCRdb table lists in-frame clones only, not all of them. Among around 110,000 clones listed, roughly 93% were seen once. This clonotype was obtained from an adult who received the AZD1222 COVID-19 vaccine. The J gene is TRBJ1-5, the V gene TRBV2, with D hard to call. Sequenced material: peripheral blood, taken 28 days after the second AZD1222 dose. CDR3 in amino acids: CASSESFKGGQPQHF. Written as DNA, the CDR3 is TGTGCCAGCAGTGAGTCATTTAAGGGTGGTCAGCCCCAGCATTTT. The full variable domain, its missing parts supplied by reference TRBV2 and TRBJ1-5, is EPEVTQTPSHQVTQMGQEVILRCVPISNHLYFYWYRQILGQKVEFLVSFYNNEISEKSEIFDDQFSVERPDGSNFTLKIRSTKLEDSAMYFCASSESFKGGQPQHFGDGTRLSIL.